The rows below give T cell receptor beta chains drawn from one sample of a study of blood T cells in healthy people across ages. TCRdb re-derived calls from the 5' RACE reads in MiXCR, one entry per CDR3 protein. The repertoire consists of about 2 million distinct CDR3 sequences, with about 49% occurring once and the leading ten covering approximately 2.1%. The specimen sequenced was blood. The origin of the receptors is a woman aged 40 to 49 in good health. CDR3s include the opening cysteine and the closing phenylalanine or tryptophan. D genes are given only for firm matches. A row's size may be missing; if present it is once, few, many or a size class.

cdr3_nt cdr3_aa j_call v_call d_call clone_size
TGCGCCAGCAGCCAAGCGGGACAGGGGTGGGGGGATACGCAGTATTTT CASSQAGQGWGDTQYF TRBJ2-3 TRBV4-3 TRBD1 NA
TGTGCCAGCGCGGGGGCCGGGGCCTCCCAAGAGACCCAGTACTTC CASAGAGASQETQYF TRBJ2-5 TRBV28 NA NA
TGTGCCAGCGGCTCCACCGAGGGGCATGTCGAGCAGTACTTC CASGSTEGHVEQYF TRBJ2-7 TRBV7-2 NA NA
TGTGCCAGCAGCTCAAACCGGGCCATATATGGCTACACCTTC CASSSNRAIYGYTF TRBJ1-2 TRBV7-2 NA NA
TGTGCCAGCAGCTTAGATGGGACTAGGAACACCATATATTTT CASSLDGTRNTIYF TRBJ1-3 TRBV7-2 NA NA
TGTGCCAGTTCGGGACAGGATTCTAATGAGCAGTTCTTC CASSGQDSNEQFF TRBJ2-1 TRBV28 TRBD1 NA
TGTGCCAGCAGCCTAGGTACGGGGCCCCGGGAGGGCTACACCTTC CASSLGTGPREGYTF TRBJ1-2 TRBV13 NA NA
TGTGCCAGCAGTCCCGGACCCGTATACAATGAGCAGTTCTTC CASSPGPVYNEQFF TRBJ2-1 TRBV6-5 NA few
TGTGCCAGTAGTAATGAACGGTCACTCGGGAATCAGCCCCAGCATTTT CASSNERSLGNQPQHF TRBJ1-5 TRBV19 NA NA
TGCAGTGCTATTTTTCCTGGAGAGGGCTACACCTTC CSAIFPGEGYTF TRBJ1-2 TRBV20-1 NA NA
TGTGCCAGCACCAGGGGCAGGGTAAACGCCAAAAACATTCAGTACTTC CASTRGRVNAKNIQYF TRBJ2-4 TRBV11-1 NA NA
TGTGCCATCAGTGAGGGTTTCGGCAATCAGCCCCAGCATTTT CAISEGFGNQPQHF TRBJ1-5 TRBV10-3 NA NA
TGTGCCAGCAGTGTAACACCCGGCTATGGCTACACCTTC CASSVTPGYGYTF TRBJ1-2 TRBV12-3/TRBV12-4 NA NA
TGCAGTGCTAGGGGCAGGGCGTACCAAGAGACCCAGTACTTC CSARGRAYQETQYF TRBJ2-5 TRBV20-1 NA NA